This is a list of T cell receptor beta chains from one sample in a study of shared clonotypes between healthy human individuals. Produced via immunoSEQ multiplex PCR; TCRdb's table is partial and in-frame only. This sample has approximately 710,000 clones, with less than 95% found just once. The specimen was memory CD8+ T cells from PBMCs. Receptor source: a man aged 18 to 35 in good health. Some clones in this sample may be carry-over from other donors' samples. Each CDR3 is given with its conserved first and last residue. The D gene is left open where the match is weak. The size of a clone is reported for some rows only, either as once, few or many, or as a class for expanded clones.

j_call: TRBJ1-1; d_call: .; clone_size: .; v_call: TRBV5-1; cdr3_aa: CASSGGEHEAFF; cdr3_nt: TGCGCCAGCAGCGGAGGGGAACACGAAGCTTTCTTT
j_call: TRBJ2-7; d_call: TRBD1; clone_size: .; v_call: TRBV28; cdr3_aa: CASSFRGRPHREQYF; cdr3_nt: TGTGCCAGCAGTTTCAGGGGGCGCCCCCATCGCGAGCAGTACTTC
j_call: TRBJ2-3; d_call: .; clone_size: .; v_call: TRBV28; cdr3_aa: CASSLEGPPTDTQYF; cdr3_nt: TGTGCCAGCAGTTTAGAAGGCCCCCCCACAGATACGCAGTATTTT
j_call: TRBJ2-7; d_call: .; clone_size: .; v_call: TRBV7-8; cdr3_aa: CASSLGSGEQYF; cdr3_nt: TGTGCCAGCAGCCTCGGGTCGGGGGAGCAGTACTTC
j_call: TRBJ2-4; d_call: .; clone_size: .; v_call: TRBV28; cdr3_aa: CASSLRLGKNIQYF; cdr3_nt: TGTGCCAGCAGTTTAAGGTTGGGCAAAAACATTCAGTACTTC
j_call: TRBJ2-7; d_call: .; clone_size: .; v_call: TRBV18; cdr3_aa: CASSDPPGNLYEQYF; cdr3_nt: TGTGCCAGCTCAGACCCGCCGGGAAATCTCTACGAGCAGTACTTC
j_call: TRBJ2-2; d_call: .; clone_size: once; v_call: TRBV27; cdr3_aa: CASSTKTPGELFF; cdr3_nt: TGTGCCAGCAGCACTAAGACCCCCGGGGAGCTGTTTTTT
j_call: TRBJ2-1; d_call: .; clone_size: .; v_call: TRBV9; cdr3_aa: CASSVGTGEWYNEQFF; cdr3_nt: TGTGCCAGCAGCGTAGGAACGGGAGAGTGGTACAATGAGCAGTTCTTC
j_call: TRBJ1-5; d_call: .; clone_size: .; v_call: TRBV7-9; cdr3_aa: CASSLGVGLDQPQHF; cdr3_nt: TGTGCCAGCAGCTTAGGTGTAGGGCTCGATCAGCCCCAGCATTTT
j_call: TRBJ2-7; d_call: TRBD2; clone_size: .; v_call: TRBV28; cdr3_aa: CASSFSSGSYEQYF; cdr3_nt: TGTGCCAGCAGTTTTTCTAGCGGCTCCTACGAGCAGTACTTC
j_call: TRBJ1-1; d_call: .; clone_size: .; v_call: TRBV7-6; cdr3_aa: CASSPGEVEAFF; cdr3_nt: TGTGCCAGCAGCCCGGGGGAGGTTGAAGCTTTCTTT
j_call: TRBJ1-1; d_call: .; clone_size: .; v_call: TRBV7-6; cdr3_aa: CASSLALGAPTGAFF; cdr3_nt: TGTGCCAGCAGCTTAGCGCTCGGGGCGCCCACTGGAGCTTTCTTT
j_call: TRBJ2-3; d_call: .; clone_size: .; v_call: TRBV5-8; cdr3_aa: CASSLGQASTDTQYF; cdr3_nt: TGTGCCAGCAGCTTGGGGCAGGCTAGCACAGATACGCAGTATTTT
j_call: TRBJ2-5; d_call: .; clone_size: .; v_call: TRBV7-2; cdr3_aa: CASSLWWGLQETQYF; cdr3_nt: TGTGCCAGCAGCTTATGGTGGGGCCTTCAAGAGACCCAGTACTTC
j_call: TRBJ2-2; d_call: TRBD2; clone_size: .; v_call: TRBV7-3; cdr3_aa: CASSLTRGRGTTGELFF; cdr3_nt: TGTGCCAGCAGCTTAACCCGCGGGAGAGGGACCACCGGGGAGCTGTTTTTT
j_call: TRBJ2-1; d_call: .; clone_size: .; v_call: TRBV27; cdr3_aa: CASSLLHGGGSSYNEQFF; cdr3_nt: TGTGCCAGCAGTTTATTACATGGGGGCGGGAGCTCCTACAATGAGCAGTTCTTC
j_call: TRBJ1-4; d_call: .; clone_size: .; v_call: TRBV9; cdr3_aa: CASSVGNDGEKLFF; cdr3_nt: TGTGCCAGCAGCGTGGGAAACGATGGGGAAAAACTGTTTTTT
j_call: TRBJ2-7; d_call: .; clone_size: .; v_call: TRBV27; cdr3_aa: CASSILASSYEQYF; cdr3_nt: TGTGCCAGCAGTATACTAGCTTCCTCCTACGAGCAGTACTTC